The 13 T cell receptor beta chains below all came from one sample that was sequenced in a study of cytomegalovirus exposure and HLA in healthy donors. The PCR made use of 60 Vbeta and 13 Jbeta primers. The method was immunoSEQ multiplex PCR; TCRdb's version includes in-frame clones alone and lacks a portion of them. The table has around 130,000 clones, around 77% seen once. Sequences were obtained from PBMCs. These TCRs come from a man under 40 in good health and CMV-seronegative.

This chain uses TRBV30 with TRBJ1-5; TRBD1 is a possible D gene (5 bases). Deletions cut 5 bases from V and 1 base from J, with 15 bases between. Germline V lookup: CDR1 GTSNPN, CDR2 SVGIG (reference sequence). The CDR3 sequence is 15 residues long. The CDR3 sequence: CAWQGGGSSNQPQHF. The CDR3 coding sequence is TGTGCCTGGCAGGGTGGGGGGTCGAGCAATCAGCCCCAGCATTTT.

The chain has TRBV5-4 and TRBJ2-2, with D possibly being TRBD1 (6 bases). The V end lost 6 bases, the J end lost 2 bases, and 14 bases lay between the germline ends. The CDR3 extends over 15 amino acids. Germline-derived CDR1 and CDR2 are SGHNT and YYREEE (reference sequence). The CDR3 region is CASTQQGINTGELFF. The CDR3, as DNA: TGTGCCAGCACTCAACAGGGAATTAACACCGGGGAGCTGTTTTTT. Together with reference TRBV5-4 and TRBJ2-2, the CDR3 gives the full variable domain: ETGVTQSPTHLIKTRGQQVTLRCSSQSGHNTVSWYQQALGQGPQFIFQYYREEENGRGNFPPRFSGLQFPNYSSELNVNALELDDSALYLCASTQQGINTGELFFGEGSRLTVL.

The chain carries TRBV6-5 and TRBJ2-5; 7 nucleotides line up with TRBD1. The DNA end lines up better with TRBJ2-7; the J call may be wrong. The CDR3 consists of 14 residues. The V gene's germline CDR1 is MNHEY and CDR2 SVGAGI. The CDR3: CASSPQTGPYEQYF. Written as DNA, the CDR3 is TGTGCCAGCAGTCCCCAGACAGGGCCATACGAGCAGTACTTC.

The count of this clone is one. The chain carries TRBV2 and TRBJ2-3; 9 positions agree with TRBD2. This CDR3 is built from 14 residues. From germline, CDR1 is SNHLY and CDR2 FYNNEI. CDR3 in amino acids: CVKQREAYPDTQYF. The CDR3 nucleotides are TGTGTCAAGCAGCGGGAGGCTTACCCAGATACGCAGTATTTT. The full variable domain, completed using reference TRBV2 and TRBJ2-3, is EPEVTQTPSHQVTQMGQEVILRCVPISNHLYFYWYRQILGQKVEFLVSFYNNEISEKSEIFDDQFSVERPDGSNFTLKIRSTKLEDSAMYFCVKQREAYPDTQYFGPGTRLTVL.

This clone occurred a few times. V and J are TRBV25-1 and TRBJ1-1; TRBD1 might be the D (5 bases). Germline V gene lookup returns CDR1 MGHDK and CDR2 SYGVNS. V was pared by 3 bases and J by 3 bases, with 11 bases between. The CDR3 runs to 14 residues. CDR3 amino acids: CASSDQGVHTEAFF. The CDR3 region has the DNA TGTGCCAGCAGTGACCAGGGTGTACACACTGAAGCTTTCTTT.

The chain links TRBV4-3 to TRBJ1-5; no firm D call. The CDR3 is made up of 14 amino acids. With 4 bases removed from V and 6 bases from J, the gap between germline ends came to 13 bases. Germline V gene data show CDR1 as LGHNA and CDR2 as YSLEER. The CDR3 loop reads CASSLDRGIQPQHF. DNA of the CDR3: TGCGCCAGCAGCCTCGATCGGGGTATTCAGCCCCAGCATTTT.

The rearrangement links TRBV18 to TRBJ2-7, with 9 bases matching TRBD1. The CDR3 is made up of 16 amino acids. Per the germline V gene, CDR1 is KGHSH and CDR2 is LQKENI. V gave up 5 bases and J gave up 2 bases; unmatched junction bases: 10. CDR3 sequence reads: CASSYYRGRTTYEQYF. The CDR3 DNA is TGTGCCAGCTCATACTACAGGGGGCGGACAACCTACGAGCAGTACTTC.

The genes are TRBV7-9 and TRBJ1-5; D is undetermined. Between the trimmed V and J ends, which lost 5 bases and 3 bases, there was a span of 5 bases. The CDR3 has 12 residues. From germline, CDR1 is SEHNR and CDR2 FQNEAQ (reference sequence). CDR3 nucleotide sequence: TGTGCCAGCAGCGAGCCCAATCAGCCCCAGCATTTT. It is translated as CASSEPNQPQHF.

The CDR3 DNA reads as TGTGCCAGCAGAGCGGACTCGACCTCGGGAGGCTACACCTTC. This gives the protein CASRADSTSGGYTF. The chain couples TRBV2 to TRBJ1-2; D remains unclear. With 6 bases removed from V and 8 bases from J, the gap between germline ends came to 19 bases. This CDR3 comprises 14 residues. Germline V CDR1 and CDR2: SNHLY, FYNNEI.

The V call is TRBV5-6, the J call TRBJ1-1; D is unresolved. Germline-derived CDR1 and CDR2 are SGHDT and YYEEEE. CDR3 length equals 14 residues. V lost 1 base to trimming and J lost 0 bases, with 7 bases between them. CDR3 in amino acids: CASSLNGVNTEAFF. The CDR3 DNA sequence: TGTGCCAGCAGCTTGAACGGAGTGAACACTGAAGCTTTCTTT.

This chain joins TRBV5-4 and TRBJ1-2, with a possible D match to TRBD1 (6 bases). The CDR3 length is 13 residues. Trimming stripped 4 bases from V and 4 bases from J, with 11 bases between. Germline CDR1 reads SGHNT; CDR2 reads YYREEE (reference sequence). CDR3 in DNA: TGTGCCAGCAGCACGGACAGTACCTATGGCTACACCTTC. This sequence encodes CASSTDSTYGYTF.

The J gene is TRBJ2-1, the V gene TRBV13; D possibly corresponds to TRBD2 (6 bases). Trimming stripped 5 bases from V and 7 bases from J, with 9 bases between. The CDR3 is 12 residues long. From germline, CDR1 is PRHDT and CDR2 FYEKMQ (reference sequence). The CDR3 reads CASSGGINEQFF. CDR3 coding DNA: TGTGCCAGCAGCGGAGGGATAAATGAGCAGTTCTTC.

The chain carries TRBV27 and TRBJ2-7; 7 bases fit TRBD1. V gave up 0 bases and J gave up 2 bases; unmatched junction bases: 7. This CDR3 is 16 amino acids long. Germline CDR1 reads MNHEY; CDR2 reads SMNVEV (reference sequence). This CDR3 reads CASSLSPLTGPYEQYF. The CDR3 DNA reads TGTGCCAGCAGTTTATCGCCCTTGACAGGGCCCTACGAGCAGTACTTC.